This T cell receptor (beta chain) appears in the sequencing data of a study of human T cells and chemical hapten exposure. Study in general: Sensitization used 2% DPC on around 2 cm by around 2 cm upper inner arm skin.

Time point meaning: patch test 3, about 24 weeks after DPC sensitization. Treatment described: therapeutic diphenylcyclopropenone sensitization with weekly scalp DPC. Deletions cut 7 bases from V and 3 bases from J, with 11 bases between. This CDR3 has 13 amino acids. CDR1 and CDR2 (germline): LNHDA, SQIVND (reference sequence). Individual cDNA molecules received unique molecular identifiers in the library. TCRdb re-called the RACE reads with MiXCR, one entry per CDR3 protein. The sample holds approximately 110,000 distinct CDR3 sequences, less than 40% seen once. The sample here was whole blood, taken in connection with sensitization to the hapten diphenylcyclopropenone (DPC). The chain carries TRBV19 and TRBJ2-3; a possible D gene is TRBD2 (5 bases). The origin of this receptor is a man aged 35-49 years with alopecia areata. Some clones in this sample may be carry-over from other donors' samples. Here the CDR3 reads CASKRRSTDTQYF. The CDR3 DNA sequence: TGTGCCAGTAAGCGGCGGAGTACAGATACGCAGTATTTT.